This T cell receptor (beta chain) was documented in a study of beta chain features in type 1 diabetes. The purity of all sorted populations exceeded 95%. Isolated RNA was reverse transcribed in full, so expressed TCRB transcripts were sequenced. Naive, central memory and regulatory T cell samples averaged roughly 3.5 million immunoSEQ reads each. Generated by immunoSEQ multiplex PCR, the TCRdb table keeps only in-frame clones and is missing some. The repertoire holds about 320,000 clones, 14% seen once, with roughly 6.7% in the top ten. A remark on this clone: Antigen: not known.

Study-wide results and limits: It was possible that PCR favored shorter templates, equally so in patients and controls. Junctions at VDJ sites from type 1 diabetes patients had fewer insertions and more deletions.

Sequences were obtained from central memory CD4+ T cells from blood. This receptor was identified in a man under 40 in good health.

The CDR3 here is CASRQIAGRTGELFF. CDR3 sequence (DNA): TGTGCCAGCAGGCAAATAGCGGGTCGCACCGGGGAGCTGTTTTTT. V is TRBV11-2 and J is TRBJ2-2, with 7 bases fitting TRBD2. The CDR3 sequence is 15 residues long. The germline V gene has CDR1 SGHAT and CDR2 FQNNGV. The ends lost 6 bases at V and 4 bases at J; junction bases unmatched: 8.